This passage covers 11 T cell receptor beta chains from one sample sequenced in a study of shared clonotypes between healthy human individuals. The repertoire was sequenced with immunoSEQ multiplex PCR; TCRdb's copy has only in-frame clones and lacks some. Among 1.4 million or so clones listed, just under 99% were seen once. Source material: naive CD4+ T cells sorted from blood. Documented subset: CD45RA+ positively selected. These receptors were collected from a young man in good health.

This chain uses TRBV4-1 with TRBJ2-7; TRBD2 matches 10 bases. With 4 bases clipped from V and 4 bases from J, the junction kept 16 bases outside the gene matches. CDR1 is MGHRA and CDR2 is YSYEKL in the germline V gene. This CDR3 has 18 amino acids. The CDR3 DNA is TGCGCCAGCAGCCGTCTTTGGCTAGCGGGAGAGGTCTTATACGAGCAGTACTTC. It is translated as CASSRLWLAGEVLYEQYF.

The chain recombines TRBV7-9 with TRBJ1-2; D is unresolved. The CDR3 sequence is 13 residues long. V lost 1 base to trimming and J lost 8 bases, with 11 bases between them. In germline, CDR1 is SEHNR, CDR2 FQNEAQ (reference sequence). CDR3 loop: CASSLGPVGGYTF. In nucleotides, the CDR3 is TGTGCCAGCAGCTTAGGACCGGTCGGGGGCTACACCTTC.

The CDR3 DNA reads as TGTGCCAGCTCACAGCAGGGGTCTACTGGAAACACCATATATTTT. It codes for CASSQQGSTGNTIYF. V usage is TRBV18 and J usage is TRBJ1-3, with D perhaps matching TRBD1 (6 bases). The V end lost 4 bases, the J end lost 2 bases, and 12 bases lay between the germline ends. The CDR3 extends over 15 amino acids. Germline V CDR1 and CDR2: KGHSH, LQKENI.

The chain links TRBV6-6 to TRBJ1-2, with 7 bases matching TRBD1. V lost 5 bases to trimming and J lost 2 bases; unmatched junction nucleotides: 5. Germline V gives CDR1 MNHNY, CDR2 SVGAGI (reference sequence). The CDR3 runs to 14 residues. CDR3 sequence: CASSGRDRNYGYTF. The DNA of the CDR3 is TGTGCCAGCAGTGGAAGGGACAGAAACTATGGCTACACCTTC.

CDR3 protein: CASSIRRDLPGPQYF. CDR3 DNA: TGTGCCAGCAGCATCCGGAGGGACCTTCCCGGGCCCCAGTACTTC. The gene calls are TRBV21-1 and TRBJ2-5; TRBD2, the table's D call, lacks a check against the DNA. TRBV21-1 is recorded as a pseudogene. The CDR3 spans 15 residues.

The rearrangement links TRBV9 to TRBJ2-7; unclear D gene. Trimming took 3 bases from V and 0 from J, leaving 13 bases between them. This CDR3 region has 15 residues. Germline V gives CDR1 SGDLS, CDR2 YYNGEE. This chain's CDR3 is CASSAMGKSSYEQYF. The CDR3 DNA follows: TGTGCCAGCAGCGCCATGGGGAAGAGCTCCTACGAGCAGTACTTC.

V is TRBV7-2 and J is TRBJ2-3, with 12 nucleotides matching TRBD2. J was trimmed by 4 bases and V by 5 bases; bases with no gene match: 4. CDR1 and CDR2 (germline): SGHTA, FQGNSA. The CDR3 spans 15 residues. Here the CDR3 reads CASSLTSGSPDTQYF. Here the CDR3 DNA reads TGTGCCAGCAGCCTGACTAGCGGGAGCCCAGATACGCAGTATTTT.

This clone has just one count. In DNA form, the CDR3 reads TGTGCCAGCAGCTTAGCGCAAAGCGAAGGAAAACTGTTTTTT. This gives the protein CASSLAQSEGKLFF. This chain links TRBV7-9 with TRBJ1-4; D not resolved. The CDR3 extends over 14 amino acids. V lost 0 bases to trimming and J lost 10 bases, with 12 bases between them. Germline V lookup: CDR1 SEHNR, CDR2 FQNEAQ (reference sequence).

The chain employs TRBV2 and TRBJ1-5; maybe TRBD1 (6 bases). This CDR3 comprises 16 residues. Between the trimmed V and J ends, which lost 6 bases and 7 bases, there was a span of 22 bases. The germline V gene encodes CDR1 SNHLY and CDR2 FYNNEI. The CDR3 loop reads CASSLDTAGVGQPQHF. CDR3 sequence (DNA): TGTGCCAGCAGCTTAGATACGGCAGGGGTGGGCCAGCCCCAGCATTTT.

V is TRBV11-2 and J is TRBJ2-2; TRBD2 agrees at 11 bases. Germline CDR1 and CDR2: SGHAT and FQNNGV. The CDR3 extends over 18 amino acids. J gave up 6 bases and V 1 base, and 10 bases lay outside the gene matches. The CDR3, as DNA: TGTGCCAGCAGCTTAGCCGTGCTAGCGGGAGGCCCTTCCGGGGAGCTGTTTTTT. Its protein product is CASSLAVLAGGPSGELFF.

The V gene is TRBV18, the J gene TRBJ2-6, with a weak D call TRBD2 (6 bases). This CDR3 has 16 amino acids. CDR1 and CDR2 (germline): KGHSH, LQKENI. Trimming removed 4 bases at V and 3 bases at J, with 13 bases between. The CDR3 nucleotides are TGTGCCAGCTCACTCGGGGGTTTACGTGGGGCCAACGTCCTGACTTTC. Protein product: CASSLGGLRGANVLTF.